The T cell receptor beta chain under discussion was sequenced for a study of shared clonotypes between healthy human individuals. Study overall: CD4 naive cells filled three plates per donor, CD4 memory three, CD8 naive two and CD8 memory one. Study results and limitations: Sampling covered blood only; tissue repertoires likely differ. The study generally estimated greater richness for naive than memory subsets.

In the naive CD8 group, cells lacked CD45RO and were positively selected for CCR7, so terminally differentiated effector memory CD45RA+ cells were left out. Germline loops: CDR1 WSHSY, CDR2 SAAADI. This CDR3 has 11 amino acids. Trimming removed 9 bases at V and 5 bases at J, with 10 bases between. Sequencing was at deep level. Produced via immunoSEQ multiplex PCR; TCRdb's table is partial and in-frame only. The data contain some 2.1 million clones, around 95% of them singletons. Details on this clone: Antigen unknown.

The sequence came from a man aged 18 to 30 in good health. Some clones in this sample may be carry-over from other donors' samples. The genes are TRBV10-2 and TRBJ1-1; no definite D call. Sequencing was performed on naive CD8+ T cells from PBMCs. The CDR3: CARTMGTEAFF. CDR3 DNA sequence: TGCGCCAGAACGATGGGGACTGAAGCTTTCTTT.